This TCR beta chain was found in a study of control samples from healthy donors and cancer patients. V was pared by 7 bases and J by 4 bases, with 10 bases between. CDR3 size: 12 residues. In germline, CDR1 is MNHEY, CDR2 SVGAGI. This clone showed up just a few times. TCRdb's copy holds only in-frame clones and misses some; the assay was immunoSEQ multiplex PCR. This sample has about 94,000 clones, with more than 85% found just once. Sequenced sample: blood. The V and J genes are TRBV6-5 and TRBJ1-2; D call uncertain. This sequence was found in a woman between 45 and 60 years old in good health. CDR3 residues: CASITTLYGYTF. CDR3 coding DNA: TGTGCCAGCATCACGACCCTCTATGGCTACACCTTC.